Listed below are T cell receptor beta chains from one sample, sequenced in a study of beta chain features in type 1 diabetes. Data came from immunoSEQ multiplex PCR; TCRdb stores just in-frame clones and leaves some out. The sample includes 640,000 or so clones, around 15% seen only once; the top ten take nearly 0.04%. The sample was naive CD4+ T cells from blood. These receptors originate from a man aged 18 to 30 with type 1 diabetes. The CDR3 runs from the conserved cysteine through the conserved F or W. A D gene is named only where the DNA matches it firmly.

- TRBJ2-5 TRBV7-9 CASSLVAAGAETQYF
- TRBJ1-1 TRBV9 CASSIRRPVVCTEAFF
- TRBJ2-5 TRBV29-1 CSVAQGRETQYF
TRBD1 TRBJ1-2 TRBV30 CAWRRTGRNYGYTF
- TRBJ2-3 TRBV7-9 CASSKTWEVAADTQYF
- TRBJ2-5 TRBV19 CASSISGRETQYF
- TRBJ2-7 TRBV28 CASSRDDFYEQYF
- TRBJ2-7 TRBV6-1 CASSEVGYEQYF
TRBD1 TRBJ1-1 TRBV6-5 CASSYSGQGVTEAFF
- TRBJ2-6 TRBV29-1 CSVETRDAGSGANVLTF
- TRBJ2-3 TRBV6-5 CASSYIAGTDTQYF
- TRBJ1-1 TRBV18 CASSPLLWGLTEAFF
TRBD1 TRBJ2-1 TRBV6-5 CASSRQGLIYNEQFF
- TRBJ1-2 TRBV28 CASSSNGYTF
- TRBJ1-1 TRBV7-9 CASSVSLEIPEAFF